The rows below give T cell receptor beta chains drawn from one sample of a study of CD8+CD57+ T cells in acquired aplastic anemia. In TCRdb, the reads were re-called with MiXCR into one record per CDR3 protein. In the table there are about 220,000 distinct CDR3 sequences, 34% of which are singletons. The sequencing input was sorted CD4+, CD8+, or CD8+CD57+ T cells (not recorded which) from PBMCs. These receptors were taken from a human donor in good health, serving as a control. Each CDR3 is given with its conserved first and last residue. Each record gives: V gene, D gene, CDR3 protein. D genes are given only for firm matches.

TRBV7-2 | - | CASNLRGATGELFF
TRBV2 | - | CASIEAAAGDYGYTF
TRBV12-3/TRBV12-4 | TRBD1 | CASRKIGGTGGNEQFF
TRBV2 | - | CASSDRGAKGGPQHF
TRBV5-1 | TRBD1 | CAGSLQGNGNQPQHF
TRBV20-1 | - | CSASPPGLDYEQYF
TRBV2 | - | CASRSDSNQPQHF
TRBV19 | TRBD2 | CAGSISVQLAGSSYEQYF
TRBV7-6 | - | CASSLTGPGLDEQFF
TRBV20-1 | TRBD2 | CSAGSSGGAFSDTQYF
TRBV25-1 | - | CASSEYNRRQLATEAFF
TRBV20-1 | - | CSAGGVNSYNEQFF
TRBV20-1 | TRBD1 | CSVGGQGAYEQYF
TRBV28 | - | CASIPAGTEYEQYF
TRBV6-1 | - | CASSEAPGSGEQYF
TRBV5-1 | TRBD1 | CASSLGGQEYSEQFF
TRBV2 | TRBD1 | CASRRDSNQPQHF
TRBV2 | TRBD1 | CASGATGLDGYTF
TRBV11-2 | - | CASSSPSLPPGGAQPQHF
TRBV7-8 | TRBD2 | CASSLSLREGRKQYF
TRBV7-6 | - | CASSLEGTGLNTEAFF
TRBV10-3 | - | CAISEGPGTQYF
TRBV10-1 | TRBD2 | CASSRSGGGTDTQYF
TRBV6-4 | - | CASSDRVVKLAKNIQYF
TRBV24-1 | - | CATSDTTGLGYNEQFF